The 28 T cell receptor beta chains presented below share a single source sample, sequenced in a study of CD8 T cells in Susac syndrome. When the RNA was reverse transcribed, random hexamers were used with an input of roughly 0.45 to 1 ug. TCRdb passed the immunoSEQ multiplex PCR reads through MiXCR, listing each CDR3 protein once. Here the sample spans 150,000 to 200,000 distinct CDR3 sequences, approximately 95% being singletons. The sample taken for sequencing was CD8+ T cells from PBMCs. All receptors come from a human donor with Susac syndrome.

V and J are TRBV10-3 and TRBJ2-5, with 8 bases lining up with TRBD2. The V gene end was trimmed by 0 bases and the J gene end by 3 bases; junction bases not matched to a gene: 6. Germline loops: CDR1 ENHRY, CDR2 SYGVKD. The CDR3 contains 16 residues. CDR3 in DNA: TGTGCCATCAGTGAGTCGGCTAGCGGGCCAAAAGAGACCCAGTACTTC. Protein product: CAISESASGPKETQYF.

The CDR3 DNA reads TGTGCCAGCAGCTTCGGGACAAACAATCAGCCCCAGCATTTT. This codes for CASSFGTNNQPQHF. V is TRBV13 and J is TRBJ1-5; D may be TRBD1 (6 bases). The CDR3 is 14 residues long. The germline CDR1 and CDR2 sequences are PRHDT and FYEKMQ (reference sequence). V was pared by 3 bases and J by 3 bases, with 9 bases between.

J is TRBJ2-1 and V is TRBV2; no firm D call. Trimming took off 6 bases at V and 8 bases at J, with 14 bases between the two ends. The CDR3 extends over 13 amino acids. Per germline, CDR1 SNHLY and CDR2 FYNNEI. The CDR3, as DNA: TGTGCCAGCAGCTTGGATAGGATAGATGAGCAGTTCTTC. Translation: CASSLDRIDEQFF.

The chain has TRBV28 and TRBJ2-2; no definite D call. Germline-derived CDR1 and CDR2 are MDHEN and SYDVKM. V was trimmed by 10 bases and J by 3 bases, leaving 6 bases between them. CDR3 length: 11 residues. DNA for the CDR3: TGTGCCATCGAGGACACCGGGGAGCTGTTTTTT. Translated, it gives CAIEDTGELFF.

The chain recombines TRBV19 with TRBJ2-5; 7 nucleotides line up with TRBD2. The CDR3 has 15 amino acids. J gave up 2 bases and V 6 bases, and 9 bases lay outside the gene matches. Germline V gene sequence: CDR1 LNHDA, CDR2 SQIVND (reference sequence). The chain's CDR3 is CASSLGRGLQETQYF. The CDR3 region has the DNA TGTGCCAGTAGCTTAGGGCGGGGACTACAAGAGACCCAGTACTTC.

J is TRBJ2-3 and V is TRBV28, with D maybe TRBD1 (5 bases). The V end lost 5 bases, the J end lost 3 bases, and 12 bases lay between the germline ends. There are 14 residues in the CDR3. Germline CDR1 is MDHEN and CDR2 is SYDVKM. CDR3 region: CASSPGFETDTQYF. The CDR3 DNA reads as TGTGCCAGCAGTCCAGGGTTTGAGACAGATACGCAGTATTTT. The whole variable domain, filled in from reference TRBV28 and TRBJ2-3, reads DVKVTQSSRYLVKRTGEKVFLECVQDMDHENMFWYRQDPGLGLRLIYFSYDVKMKEKGDIPEGYSVSREKKERFSLILESASTNQTSMYLCASSPGFETDTQYFGPGTRLTVL.

The rearrangement joins TRBV20-1 to TRBJ2-7; TRBD2 might be the D (5 bases). This CDR3 has 10 amino acids. The germline CDR1 and CDR2 sequences are DFQATT and SNEGSKA (reference sequence). Between the trimmed V and J ends, which lost 5 bases and 3 bases, there was a span of 5 bases. The CDR3 loop reads CSAAGYEQYF. CDR3 nucleotide sequence: TGCAGTGCTGCGGGCTACGAGCAGTACTTC.

The J gene is TRBJ1-5, the V gene TRBV7-2, with D possibly matching TRBD1 (5 bases). Trimming took off 5 bases at V and 0 bases at J, with 17 bases between the two ends. CDR1 is SGHTA, CDR2 FQGNSA, per germline. CDR3 length equals 17 residues. In DNA form, the CDR3 reads TGTGCCAGCAGCCTCGATCAGACAGATTATAGCAATCAGCCCCAGCATTTT. Encoded protein: CASSLDQTDYSNQPQHF.

The chain uses TRBV20-1 and TRBJ1-5, with unresolved D. Germline values: CDR1 DFQATT, CDR2 SNEGSKA (reference sequence). V dropped 3 bases and J dropped 4 bases, with 16 bases sitting between them. This CDR3 region has 15 residues. The CDR3: CSASPTEKKNQPQHF. The CDR3 coding sequence is TGCAGTGCTAGCCCGACGGAGAAGAAAAATCAGCCCCAGCATTTT.

V is TRBV30 and J is TRBJ2-7; the match to TRBD1 covers 7 bases. V shed 1 base and J 3 bases; nucleotides not matched to a gene: 9. The CDR3 has 15 amino acids. Germline values: CDR1 GTSNPN, CDR2 SVGIG (reference sequence). The DNA of the CDR3 is TGTGCCTGGAGTGCACAACAGGGGCCCTTCTACGAGCAGTACTTC. Translated, it gives CAWSAQQGPFYEQYF.

CDR3: CAISEFLDGTQETQYF. The CDR3 coding sequence is TGTGCCATCAGTGAGTTCTTGGACGGGACGCAAGAGACCCAGTACTTC. V usage is TRBV10-3 and J usage is TRBJ2-5, with D perhaps matching TRBD1 or TRBD2 (5 bases each). Germline loops: CDR1 ENHRY, CDR2 SYGVKD. Trimming took off 1 base at V and 2 bases at J, with 14 bases between the two ends. The CDR3 covers 16 residues.

Only one count was recorded for this clonotype. The CDR3 DNA is TGTGCCAGCAGCTTAATCGAAATCCCGGAGCAGTACTTC. Translation gives CASSLIEIPEQYF. The V and J genes are TRBV7-9 and TRBJ2-7; no definite D call. Germline assignment: CDR1 SEHNR and CDR2 FQNEAQ (reference sequence). The germline V and J ends were trimmed by 2 bases and 7 bases, with 12 bases remaining between them. The CDR3 totals 13 residues.

V is TRBV3-1 and J is TRBJ1-3; D remains unclear. The germline V and J ends were trimmed by 5 bases and 0 bases, with 17 bases remaining between them. CDR1 LGHDT and CDR2 YNNKEL come from the germline V gene (reference sequence). CDR3 length: 17 amino acids. DNA of the CDR3: TGTGCCAGCAGCTGGGCAGCGGATTCCTTCTCTGGAAACACCATATATTTT. Translating it yields CASSWAADSFSGNTIYF.

This chain links TRBV3-1 with TRBJ2-1, with D possibly matching TRBD2 (6 bases). This CDR3 is built from 14 residues. V was shortened by 1 base and J by 5 bases, with 9 bases between the two germline ends. Germline V gene sequence: CDR1 LGHDT, CDR2 YNNKEL (reference sequence). The CDR3 sequence is CASSQGIADNEQFF. CDR3 nucleotides: TGTGCCAGCAGCCAAGGGATAGCGGACAATGAGCAGTTCTTC.

The CDR3 DNA sequence: TGCGCCACCACGGATTACAGCACAGATACGCAGTATTTT. This translates into CATTDYSTDTQYF. The chain combines TRBV10-2 with TRBJ2-3; D not certain. V was trimmed by 10 bases and J by 0 bases, leaving 11 bases between them. Germline loops: CDR1 WSHSY, CDR2 SAAADI. This CDR3 comprises 13 residues.

The chain employs TRBV4-1 and TRBJ2-1; the match to TRBD2 covers 7 bases. Looked up from germline, CDR1 is MGHRA and CDR2 is YSYEKL. This CDR3 has 16 amino acids. Germline trimming cut 1 base from V and 5 bases from J; bases unmatched to any gene: 8. The CDR3 reads CASSQGIAGQHNEQFF. In DNA form, the CDR3 reads TGCGCCAGCAGCCAAGGCATAGCGGGTCAACACAATGAGCAGTTCTTC.

This chain connects TRBV12-3 or TRBV12-4 to TRBJ1-6; possibly TRBD1 for D (5 bases). The CDR3 consists of 13 residues. V was cut by 6 bases and J by 7 bases, with 10 bases left in between. The CDR3 is CASSPGYNSPLHF. The CDR3 region has the DNA TGTGCCAGCAGCCCAGGGTACAATTCACCCCTCCACTTT.

V is TRBV20-1 and J is TRBJ1-1; weak D call: TRBD1 (6 bases). CDR1 is DFQATT and CDR2 is SNEGSKA in the germline V gene (reference sequence). Between the trimmed V and J ends, which lost 0 bases and 0 bases, there was a span of 14 bases. The length of the CDR3 is 16 residues. This CDR3 reads CSAREGDRYLNTEAFF. CDR3 DNA: TGCAGTGCTAGAGAGGGAGACAGGTATCTGAACACTGAAGCTTTCTTT.

The chain uses TRBV28 and TRBJ2-7; 9 bases match TRBD2. The germline V gene encodes CDR1 MDHEN and CDR2 SYDVKM. V trimming: 5 bases; J trimming: 5 bases; junction bases outside the gene matches: 7. This CDR3 has 14 residues. The CDR3 sequence: CASSIVAGEDEQYF. The DNA for the CDR3 is TGTGCCAGCAGTATCGTAGCGGGAGAGGACGAGCAGTACTTC.

V and J are TRBV20-1 and TRBJ1-5; tentative D call: TRBD1 (5 bases). Germline V CDR1 and CDR2: DFQATT, SNEGSKA (reference sequence). V shed 4 bases and J shed 5 bases, with 9 bases lying between them. This CDR3 has 12 residues. The CDR3 DNA reads TGCAGTGCTACAGGGATGGATCAGCCCCAGCATTTT. Translation: CSATGMDQPQHF.

CDR3 DNA: TGTGCCAGCAGCCAAGACAGGACAGACCCTATGGCCGAGCAGTACTTC. Translation gives CASSQDRTDPMAEQYF. The chain has TRBV3-1 and TRBJ2-7; tentative D call: TRBD1 (6 bases). Trimming shortened V by 0 bases and J by 6 bases, and 18 bases separated the two germline ends. The germline gives CDR1 LGHDT, CDR2 YNNKEL (reference sequence). The CDR3 runs to 16 residues.

V is TRBV6-1 and J is TRBJ2-7; 7 positions agree with TRBD2. V lost 10 bases, J lost 4 bases, and 7 bases stayed unmatched. Germline V gene lookup returns CDR1 MNHNS and CDR2 SASEGT. The CDR3 runs 12 residues. Here the CDR3 reads CAIGLLAYEQYF. CDR3 DNA sequence: TGTGCCATCGGACTACTAGCGTACGAGCAGTACTTC.

The V call is TRBV7-9, the J call TRBJ2-7, with 9 bases lining up with TRBD2. The V gene end was trimmed by 7 bases and the J gene end by 0 bases; junction bases not matched to a gene: 4. The CDR3 totals 14 residues. Germline V gene lookup returns CDR1 SEHNR and CDR2 FQNEAQ (reference sequence). CDR3 coding DNA: TGTGCCAGCACCGGAGCGGGAGGCTCCTACGAGCAGTACTTC. It specifies CASTGAGGSYEQYF.

The chain carries TRBV6-1 and TRBJ2-2; D may be TRBD2 (5 bases). CDR1 is MNHNS and CDR2 is SASEGT in the germline V gene. This CDR3 is 17 amino acids long. Trimming removed 0 bases at V and 6 bases at J, with 17 bases between. CDR3 amino acids: CASSEANRGGGAGELFF. CDR3 bases: TGTGCCAGCAGTGAAGCGAACCGAGGAGGTGGCGCCGGGGAGCTGTTTTTT.

This chain joins TRBV11-3 and TRBJ2-3; D is undetermined. Trimming removed 5 bases from V and 2 bases from J, with 17 bases in between. Looked up from germline, CDR1 is SGHNT and CDR2 is YENEEA. The CDR3 has 16 amino acids. CDR3 coding DNA: TGTGCCAGCAGCCGACGGAAGGGATCCCCCACAGATACGCAGTATTTT. It translates to CASSRRKGSPTDTQYF.

This chain connects TRBV28 to TRBJ1-5, with D unresolved. CDR3 size: 12 residues. Trimming shortened V by 3 bases and J by 10 bases, and 10 bases separated the two germline ends. CDR1 MDHEN and CDR2 SYDVKM come from the germline V gene. The CDR3 sequence is CASSLGMGPQHF. CDR3 sequence (DNA): TGTGCCAGCAGTTTGGGGATGGGACCCCAGCATTTT.

The rearrangement uses TRBV7-3 and TRBJ2-7; 9 bases are shared with TRBD1. V lost 5 bases, J lost 7 bases, and 6 bases stayed unmatched. CDR1 and CDR2 (germline): SGHTA, FQGTGA. This CDR3 spans 13 amino acids. The CDR3 coding sequence is TGTGCCAGCAGCATTGGACAGGGGCGAGAGCAGTACTTC. Protein sequence: CASSIGQGREQYF.

The genes are TRBV13 and TRBJ2-4, with TRBD1 matching over 12 bases. The J segment lost 8 bases and the V segment lost 2 bases, leaving 13 bases of the junction unmatched. Germline CDR1 is PRHDT and CDR2 is FYEKMQ (reference sequence). CDR3 length equals 18 residues. CDR3 amino acids: CASSLRAGTGGRIDIQYF. The CDR3 DNA reads TGTGCCAGCAGCTTAAGAGCCGGGACAGGGGGCCGCATTGACATTCAGTACTTC.